A single sample gave rise to the 20 T cell receptor beta chains below, sequenced in a study of OX40 agonist ivuxolimab in advanced cancers. Clones were read by immunoSEQ multiplex PCR, and TCRdb kept only the in-frame ones, dropping some. Among some 70,000 clones listed, roughly 83% were seen once. Here the sequenced sample was CD4+ or CD8+ T cells sorted from blood, taken in a trial of the OX40 agonist ivuxolimab. The source of these receptors is an adult with an advanced solid tumor such as melanoma, head and neck, liver or kidney cancer.

This clone occurred once. The CDR3 nucleotides are TGTGCCAGCAGTGTGGCGAGGGAAGTTTACGCCGGGGAGCTGTTTTTT. Translation gives CASSVAREVYAGELFF. The chain recombines TRBV2 with TRBJ2-2, with a tentative D call TRBD2 (5 bases). The CDR3 consists of 16 residues. CDR1 is SNHLY and CDR2 is FYNNEI in the germline V gene. V lost 4 bases and J 6 bases, leaving 18 bases between the germline ends.

The chain uses TRBV5-4 and TRBJ1-1; 9 nucleotides line up with TRBD1. There are 15 residues in the CDR3. CDR1 and CDR2 from the germline V gene are SGHNT and YYREEE (reference sequence). The ends lost 1 base at V and 11 bases at J; junction bases unmatched: 12. CDR3 residues: CASSLFSPPGQGAFF. In nucleotides, the CDR3 is TGTGCCAGCAGCTTGTTTTCCCCCCCCGGACAGGGGGCTTTCTTT.

The chain has TRBV11-1 and TRBJ2-7, with no clear D. Trimming shortened V by 2 bases and J by 7 bases, and 9 bases separated the two germline ends. CDR3 length: 12 residues. The germline V gene has CDR1 SGHAT and CDR2 FQDESV (reference sequence). The CDR3 DNA is TGTGCCAGCAGCTTACCAGTGGGGGAGCAGTACTTC. This codes for CASSLPVGEQYF.

The chain has TRBV7-9 and TRBJ1-6, with D unclear. The ends were cut back, 2 bases at V and 10 bases at J, with 12 bases in the middle. Germline V CDR1 and CDR2: SEHNR, FQNEAQ (reference sequence). This CDR3 has 14 amino acids. The CDR3 loop reads CASSLLRVESPLHF. The DNA of the CDR3 is TGTGCCAGCAGCTTATTGAGGGTAGAATCACCCCTCCACTTT. The whole variable domain, filled in from reference TRBV7-9 and TRBJ1-6, reads DTGVSQNPRHKITKRGQNVTFRCDPISEHNRLYWYRQTLGQGPEFLTYFQNEAQLEKSRLLSDRFSAERPKGSFSTLEIQRTEQGDSAMYLCASSLLRVESPLHFGNGTRLTVT.

The chain carries TRBV28 and TRBJ2-1; TRBD2 might be the D (5 bases). Trimming removed 5 bases from V and 8 bases from J, with 16 bases in between. The length of the CDR3 is 14 residues. Germline CDR1 reads MDHEN; CDR2 reads SYDVKM. The CDR3 nucleotides are TGTGCCAGCAGTCAATTAGCGCCGAGCTATGAGCAGTTCTTC. Translating it yields CASSQLAPSYEQFF.

The genes are TRBV2 and TRBJ1-1, with D uncertain. V gave up 7 bases and J gave up 0 bases, with 9 bases separating them. Germline CDR1 reads SNHLY; CDR2 reads FYNNEI. The CDR3 has 13 residues. The CDR3 DNA is TGTGCCAGCAAAGGAAATATGAACACTGAAGCTTTCTTT. Its translation: CASKGNMNTEAFF.

The chain couples TRBV28 to TRBJ1-2; the D is unclear. Trimming took 1 base from V and 3 from J, leaving 9 bases between them. The CDR3 spans 14 residues. Germline V CDR1 and CDR2: MDHEN, SYDVKM. CDR3 sequence: CASSLSRGHYGYTF. CDR3 DNA: TGTGCCAGCAGTTTATCGCGCGGACACTATGGCTACACCTTC.

This chain connects TRBV5-6 to TRBJ1-5; no definite D call. V lost 4 bases to trimming and J lost 2 bases, with 7 bases between them. The CDR3 consists of 13 residues. The germline V gene has CDR1 SGHDT and CDR2 YYEEEE. CDR3 sequence (DNA): TGTGCCAGCAGCGAATTGGGCAATCAGCCCCAGCATTTT. Translating gives CASSELGNQPQHF.

This chain joins TRBV6-6 and TRBJ2-2, with TRBD2 matching 8 bases. CDR1 MNHNY and CDR2 SVGAGI come from the germline V gene (reference sequence). V trimming: 6 bases; J trimming: 7 bases; junction bases outside the gene matches: 10. The CDR3 covers 15 residues. Written as DNA, the CDR3 is TGTGCCAGCAGACCCCCGGGACTAGAACGCGGGGAGCTGTTTTTT. This codes for CASRPPGLERGELFF.

The rearrangement joins TRBV4-1 to TRBJ1-6, with D maybe TRBD1 (6 bases). The CDR3 runs 15 residues. In germline, CDR1 is MGHRA, CDR2 YSYEKL. The germline V and J ends were trimmed by 4 bases and 9 bases, with 16 bases remaining between them. The CDR3 reads CASSLEGGLSSPLHF. The CDR3 DNA is TGCGCCAGCAGCCTAGAAGGGGGGCTTAGTTCACCCCTCCACTTT.

The rearrangement joins TRBV15 to TRBJ1-3; perhaps TRBD1 as D (6 bases). The CDR3 runs to 18 residues. Deletions cut 0 bases from V and 0 bases from J, with 15 bases between. CDR1 and CDR2 from the germline V gene are LNHNV and YYDKDF (reference sequence). The CDR3 region has the DNA TGTGCCACCAGCAGAGATAGGGGGACTTTCAGCTCTGGAAACACCATATATTTT. Its protein product is CATSRDRGTFSSGNTIYF.

This clone was picked up a small number of times. This chain joins TRBV19 and TRBJ1-3; TRBD1 aligns across 7 bases. V shed 5 bases and J 5 bases; nucleotides not matched to a gene: 9. Germline-derived CDR1 and CDR2 are LNHDA and SQIVND (reference sequence). This CDR3 spans 15 amino acids. For the CDR3, the DNA is TGTGCCAGTAGTCCCGGGACAGCGAGCAGAAACACCATATATTTT. It translates to CASSPGTASRNTIYF.

Worth noting for this clone: Other DNA variants within this sample encode the same CDR3. V and J are TRBV19 and TRBJ2-2; possible D gene TRBD1, 6 bases. The V gene lost 9 bases and the J gene lost 2 bases, with 13 bases spanning the gap. Germline V gives CDR1 LNHDA, CDR2 SQIVND (reference sequence). The CDR3 contains 14 residues. Here the CDR3 reads CASSRTVNTGELFF. The CDR3 DNA sequence: TGTGCCAGCTCTCGGACAGTCAACACCGGGGAGCTGTTTTTT.

The chain carries TRBV7-2 and TRBJ2-7; TRBD1 matches at 7 bases. CDR3 size: 14 residues. Germline assignment: CDR1 SGHTA and CDR2 FQGNSA. Germline trimming cut 5 bases from V and 2 bases from J; bases unmatched to any gene: 6. DNA for the CDR3: TGTGCCAGCAGCAGCCGGGACAGCCCCTACGAGCAGTACTTC. This codes for CASSSRDSPYEQYF.

The J gene is TRBJ2-7, the V gene TRBV28, with D perhaps TRBD1 (5 bases). The germline gives CDR1 MDHEN, CDR2 SYDVKM. Trimming cost V 8 bases and J 0 bases, with 8 bases left between them. The length of the CDR3 is 12 residues. CDR3 nucleotides: TGTGCCAGCCACCAGGGCTCCTACGAGCAGTACTTC. Amino acids: CASHQGSYEQYF.

This chain links TRBV5-1 with TRBJ2-5, with 7 bases lining up with TRBD1. Looked up from germline, CDR1 is SGHRS and CDR2 is YFSETQ. J gave up 5 bases and V 3 bases, and 7 bases lay outside the gene matches. The CDR3 spans 14 residues. In DNA form, the CDR3 reads TGCGCCAGCAGCTGGACGACAGGGTCCGAGACCCAGTACTTC. Protein sequence: CASSWTTGSETQYF.

The CDR3 protein is CASSSGLAGAPSTDTQYF. CDR3 bases: TGTGCCAGCAGCTCGGGACTAGCGGGCGCCCCTAGCACAGATACGCAGTATTTT. The chain couples TRBV11-2 to TRBJ2-3, with 12 bases matching TRBD2. This CDR3 region has 18 residues. V lost 4 bases to trimming and J lost 0 bases; unmatched junction nucleotides: 8. CDR1 and CDR2 (germline): SGHAT, FQNNGV.

The rearrangement joins TRBV7-2 to TRBJ2-1, with D unresolved. V was pared by 1 base and J by 0 bases, with 13 bases between. The CDR3 extends over 17 amino acids. Per germline, CDR1 SGHTA and CDR2 FQGNSA. The CDR3 nucleotides are TGTGCCAGCAGCTTAGGGTCTCTAGGAAGCTCCTACAATGAGCAGTTCTTC. Protein sequence: CASSLGSLGSSYNEQFF.

J is TRBJ1-1 and V is TRBV4-2, with D possibly TRBD1 on 5 matching bases. Trimming took 2 bases from V and 0 from J, leaving 19 bases between them. Germline CDR1 reads LGHNA; CDR2 reads YNFKEQ. The CDR3 is 18 residues long. CDR3 amino acids: CASSQTRRRTFMNTEAFF. The CDR3 DNA sequence: TGTGCCAGCAGCCAAACCCGCCGAAGGACATTTATGAACACTGAAGCTTTCTTT.

The chain carries TRBV7-9 and TRBJ2-7; 11 nucleotides align to TRBD2. The CDR3 consists of 16 residues. Per germline, CDR1 SEHNR and CDR2 FQNEAQ (reference sequence). Trimming removed 6 bases from V and 2 bases from J; junction bases left unmatched: 9. CDR3 in DNA: TGTGCCAGCAGGCCCACCGGGACTAGCGGCACCTACGAGCAGTACTTC. Its translation: CASRPTGTSGTYEQYF.